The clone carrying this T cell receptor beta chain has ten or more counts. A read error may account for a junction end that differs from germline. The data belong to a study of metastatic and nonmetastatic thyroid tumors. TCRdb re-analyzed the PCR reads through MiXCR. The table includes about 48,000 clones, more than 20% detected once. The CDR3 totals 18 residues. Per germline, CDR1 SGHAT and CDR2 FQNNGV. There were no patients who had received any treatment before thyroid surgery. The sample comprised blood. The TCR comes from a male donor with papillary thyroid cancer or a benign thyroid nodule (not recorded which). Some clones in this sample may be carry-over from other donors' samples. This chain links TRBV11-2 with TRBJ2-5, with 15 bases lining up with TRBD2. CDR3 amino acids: CASSSGLAGGPGREAQYF. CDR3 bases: TGTGCCAGCAGCTCCGGACTAGCGGGAGGGCCAGGAAGAGAGGCCCAGTACTTC.